This is a list of T cell receptor beta chains from one sample in a study of CD8+ T cells in alopecia areata. Some clones are missing from TCRdb's copy, which holds only in-frame ones; the method was immunoSEQ multiplex PCR. The table records 150,000 to 250,000 clones, around 60% of them present only once. Sequencing used CD4+ T cells sorted from blood, obtained at week 4, from a patient treated with tofacitinib. These receptors were collected from a human donor with alopecia areata. The CDR3 runs from the conserved cysteine through the conserved F or W. D genes are given only for firm matches. Some rows mark clone size as missing; the rest say once, few, many or name a class of expanded clone.

TRBJ1-1 | TRBV29-1 | NA | 14 | NA | CSVTLQGRDTEAFF | TGCAGCGTGACCCTACAGGGTAGGGATACTGAAGCTTTCTTT
TRBJ2-7 | TRBV5-4 | NA | 14 | NA | CAVKTQGASYEQYF | TGTGCCGTGAAGACGCAGGGCGCATCCTACGAGCAGTACTTC
TRBJ2-3 | TRBV27 | NA | 15 | TRBD2 | CASSSSGGRTDTQYF | TGTGCCAGCAGTTCTAGCGGGGGGCGCACAGATACGCAGTATTTT
TRBJ2-4 | TRBV30 | NA | 15 | TRBD1 | CAWSPPGQTKNIQYF | TGTGCCTGGAGTCCACCGGGACAGACCAAAAACATTCAGTACTTC
TRBJ1-2 | TRBV7-9 | NA | 13 | NA | CASSLDSHDGYTF | TGTGCCAGCAGCTTAGACTCCCACGACGGCTACACCTTC
TRBJ2-3 | TRBV7-3 | NA | 14 | NA | CASTPGGPTDTQYF | TGTGCCAGCACCCCCGGGGGACCCACAGATACGCAGTATTTT
TRBJ1-6 | TRBV18 | NA | 14 | NA | CASSPQGRGSPLHF | TGTGCCAGCTCACCACAGGGCCGGGGTTCACCCCTCCACTTT
TRBJ2-7 | TRBV5-1 | NA | 14 | TRBD2 | CASSSSDRRGEQYF | TGCGCCAGCAGCTCCTCCGACCGGCGGGGGGAGCAGTACTTC
TRBJ2-6 | TRBV6-1 | NA | 11 | NA | CASSGANVLTF | TGTGCCAGCTCTGGGGCCAACGTCCTGACTTTC
TRBJ1-3 | TRBV30 | NA | 15 | NA | CAWTGFTISGNTIYF | TGTGCCTGGACGGGATTTACTATCTCTGGAAACACCATATATTTT
TRBJ1-1 | TRBV4-2 | NA | 12 | NA | CATSEAFTEAFF | TGTGCCACCTCAGAGGCGTTCACTGAAGCTTTCTTT
TRBJ1-5 | TRBV30 | once | 16 | TRBD1 | CAWSVRQGTSNQPQHF | TGTGCCTGGAGTGTACGACAGGGAACCAGCAATCAGCCCCAGCATTTT
TRBJ2-6 | TRBV28 | few | 15 | NA | CASSFRGPGANVLTF | TGTGCCAGCAGTTTTCGGGGACCTGGGGCCAACGTCCTGACTTTC
TRBJ1-6 | TRBV29-1 | NA | 13 | NA | CSASRDTNSPLHF | TGCAGCGCGAGCCGGGACACAAATTCACCCCTCCACTTT
TRBJ1-1 | TRBV30 | NA | 13 | NA | CAWSDSPNTEAFF | TGTGCCTGGAGTGACAGCCCGAACACTGAAGCTTTCTTT
TRBJ2-7 | TRBV28 | NA | 12 | NA | CASSLRTDEQYF | TGTGCCAGCAGTCTGCGGACAGACGAGCAGTACTTC
TRBJ1-2 | TRBV13 | NA | 13 | NA | CAGASGGAAGYTF | TGTGCCGGAGCTTCGGGGGGCGCCGCTGGCTACACCTTC
TRBJ2-5 | TRBV10-3 | NA | 13 | NA | CAISDRWGETQYF | TGTGCCATCAGCGACAGGTGGGGGGAGACCCAGTACTTC
TRBJ1-2 | TRBV29-1 | NA | 14 | NA | CSVSVGARAPAVTF | TGCAGCGTTTCGGTGGGGGCCAGGGCCCCGGCGGTCACCTTC
TRBJ1-5 | TRBV30 | few | 14 | NA | CAWSQVGTNQPQHF | TGTGCCTGGAGTCAGGTAGGGACCAATCAGCCCCAGCATTTT
TRBJ2-1 | TRBV4-2 | NA | 19 | TRBD2 | CASSQGTSGGPSSYNEQFF | TGTGCCAGCAGCCAAGGGACTAGCGGGGGACCTAGCTCCTACAATGAGCAGTTCTTC
TRBJ2-5 | TRBV29-1 | few | 14 | NA | CSVKIEDFQETQYF | TGCAGCGTTAAAATCGAGGATTTTCAGGAGACCCAGTACTTC
TRBJ2-2 | TRBV4-1 | NA | 13 | NA | CASSRYMLGELFF | TGCGCCAGCAGCCGATACATGCTCGGGGAGCTGTTTTTT
TRBJ2-7 | TRBV28 | NA | 13 | NA | CASSAGTRWEQYF | TGTGCCAGCAGTGCGGGGACTCGGTGGGAGCAGTACTTC
TRBJ2-7 | TRBV29-1 | NA | 15 | TRBD1 | CSVEDRSRGTYEQYF | TGCAGCGTTGAAGATCGGAGCAGGGGGACCTACGAGCAGTACTTC
TRBJ1-2 | TRBV11-2 | NA | 14 | TRBD1 | CASRSDRGNYGYTF | TGTGCCAGCAGATCCGACAGGGGGAACTATGGCTACACCTTC
TRBJ2-5 | TRBV5-6 | few | 17 | TRBD1 | CASSFQDGTGVSETQYF | TGTGCCAGCAGCTTTCAGGACGGGACAGGGGTTTCGGAGACCCAGTACTTC
TRBJ1-6 | TRBV30 | NA | 16 | NA | CAWSVRSRGGNSPLHF | TGTGCCTGGAGTGTACGGTCCCGGGGAGGGAATTCACCCCTCCACTTT
TRBJ2-7 | TRBV29-1 | few | 12 | NA | CSAYSPPLEQYF | TGCAGCGCTTACAGCCCTCCCTTGGAGCAGTACTTC
TRBJ1-6 | TRBV29-1 | few | 13 | TRBD1 | CSVWTGRNSPLHF | TGCAGCGTGTGGACAGGGCGAAATTCACCCCTCCACTTT
TRBJ2-5 | TRBV4-3 | NA | 15 | NA | CASSQSRVRGETQYF | TGCGCCAGCAGCCAATCGCGGGTACGGGGAGAGACCCAGTACTTC
TRBJ2-1 | TRBV2 | NA | 14 | TRBD1 | CASSEQGAYNEQFF | TGTGCCAGCAGTGAACAGGGGGCTTACAATGAGCAGTTCTTC
TRBJ2-7 | TRBV29-1 | few | 12 | TRBD1 | CSVVGQGAKQYF | TGCAGCGTTGTAGGACAGGGGGCGAAGCAGTACTTC
TRBJ1-1 | TRBV5-4 | NA | 15 | NA | CASRLPTGSNTEAFF | TGTGCCAGCAGGCTCCCCACAGGTAGTAACACTGAAGCTTTCTTT
TRBJ2-2 | TRBV29-1 | NA | 14 | TRBD2 | CSVDLAGRTGELFF | TGCAGCGTTGATCTAGCGGGGCGCACCGGGGAGCTGTTTTTT
TRBJ1-5 | TRBV29-1 | few | 14 | TRBD1 | CSVGGGQGNQPQHF | TGCAGCGTTGGTGGGGGACAGGGAAATCAGCCCCAGCATTTT
TRBJ1-6 | TRBV7-9 | few | 13 | TRBD1 | CASSLETGSPLHF | TGTGCCAGCAGCTTAGAGACAGGGTCACCCCTCCACTTT
TRBJ2-7 | TRBV29-1 | NA | 13 | NA | CSAGEGPTYEQYF | TGCAGCGCCGGGGAAGGACCTACCTACGAGCAGTACTTC
TRBJ1-1 | TRBV14 | NA | 13 | NA | CASSRAAWGEAFF | TGTGCCAGCAGCCGGGCCGCGTGGGGGGAAGCTTTCTTT
TRBJ1-5 | TRBV7-2 | NA | 14 | NA | CASSLEQTNQPQHF | TGTGCCAGCAGCTTAGAACAGACCAATCAGCCCCAGCATTTT
TRBJ1-1 | TRBV5-1 | few | 13 | TRBD1 | CASRPDRDTEAFF | TGCGCCAGCAGGCCAGACAGGGACACTGAAGCTTTCTTT
TRBJ2-6 | TRBV2 | NA | 15 | TRBD1 | CASSLDRAGANVLTF | TGTGCCAGCAGCCTTGACAGGGCTGGGGCCAACGTCCTGACTTTC
TRBJ2-7 | TRBV25-1 | once | 12 | NA | CASSLDSSQVYF | TGTGCCAGCAGTCTGGACAGCTCCCAGGTGTACTTC
TRBJ2-1 | TRBV5-1 | NA | 13 | TRBD2 | CASSTGLVNEQFF | TGCGCCAGCAGCACGGGACTAGTCAATGAGCAGTTCTTC
TRBJ1-1 | TRBV29-1 | NA | 12 | NA | CSVETGNTEAFF | TGCAGCGTTGAAACGGGGAACACTGAAGCTTTCTTT
TRBJ2-5 | TRBV2 | NA | 14 | TRBD2 | CASSAKRGQETQYF | TGTGCCAGCAGTGCTAAGCGGGGGCAAGAGACCCAGTACTTC
TRBJ1-2 | TRBV29-1 | NA | 12 | TRBD1 | CSGRQGNYGYTF | TGCAGCGGGCGACAGGGAAACTATGGCTACACCTTC
TRBJ1-2 | TRBV2 | NA | 15 | NA | CASSGGRGPYYGYTF | TGTGCCAGCAGCGGAGGGAGGGGCCCGTACTATGGCTACACCTTC